The source of this T cell receptor beta chain is a study of blood T cell repertoires in COVID-19. About the research overall: Donors in the United States, Italy and Spain gave samples during acute or convalescent COVID-19. In each case, the material was cDNA or gDNA derived from T cells, B-cell-depleted T cells, or PBMCs.

As concerns this clone: Within the sample, other DNA sequences also encode this same CDR3.

The CDR3 runs 14 residues. V was shortened by 0 bases and J by 2 bases, with 8 bases between the two germline ends. Per germline, CDR1 LGHNA and CDR2 YSLEER. In the study's own analysis: The assay estimated nucleated cells by amplifying reference gene primers. Profiled with immunoSEQ multiplex PCR; TCRdb holds only in-frame clones, not every one. V and J calls and clone size follow that table, whereas D and trimming were derived from the DNA. This table holds 350,000 to 450,000 clones, more than 70% found once. The chain recombines TRBV4-3 with TRBJ2-7; TRBD2 might be the D (5 bases). The sequenced material came from peripheral blood. The sequence was collected from a man aged 35 to 55 with acute or convalescent COVID-19. CDR3 nucleotide sequence: TGCGCCAGCAGCCAAGATCGGGGAACCTACGAGCAGTACTTC. Translated: CASSQDRGTYEQYF.